Shown below are 12 T cell receptor beta chains from a single sample sequenced in a study of blood T cell repertoires in COVID-19. The data were produced by immunoSEQ multiplex PCR, yet TCRdb's version contains in-frame clones alone and is incomplete. The sample has roughly 230,000 clones; 80% to 85% are singletons. Input material: peripheral blood. Receptors originate from a man between 50 and 59 years old with active or convalescent COVID-19.

The gene calls are TRBV9 and TRBJ2-1, with 8 bases identical to TRBD1. Trimming took 0 bases from V and 9 from J; bases not matched to a gene: 14. This CDR3 has 17 residues. Germline V lookup: CDR1 SGDLS, CDR2 YYNGEE. CDR3 protein: CASSVALSGTGATEQFF. Written as DNA, the CDR3 is TGTGCCAGCAGCGTAGCGCTATCCGGGACAGGCGCCACTGAGCAGTTCTTC.

The chain links TRBV27 to TRBJ1-2; D is unclear. Germline V gene lookup returns CDR1 MNHEY and CDR2 SMNVEV (reference sequence). Trimming took off 5 bases at V and 14 bases at J, with 21 bases between the two ends. This CDR3 comprises 13 residues. CDR3 in amino acids: CASSEANLGLATF. CDR3 nucleotides: TGTGCCAGCAGTGAAGCCAACCTAGGACTTGCAACCTTC.

This chain connects TRBV19 to TRBJ1-5; TRBD1 matches 7 bases. The trim removed 5 bases at V and 5 bases at J, leaving 9 bases unmatched. The germline CDR1 and CDR2 sequences are LNHDA and SQIVND (reference sequence). The CDR3 covers 15 residues. CDR3 protein: CASSLHRGGHQPQHF. The CDR3 DNA is TGTGCCAGTAGTCTCCACAGGGGCGGGCATCAGCCCCAGCATTTT.

This sequence joins TRBV2 and TRBJ1-3; 7 bases fit TRBD1. The germline V gene has CDR1 SNHLY and CDR2 FYNNEI. The CDR3 spans 15 residues. With 5 bases clipped from V and 3 bases from J, the junction kept 7 bases outside the gene matches. The CDR3 here is CASSPDRAYGNTIYF. CDR3 bases: TGTGCCAGCAGTCCCGACAGGGCTTATGGAAACACCATATATTTT.

The gene calls are TRBV6-5 and TRBJ2-1, with 8 bases matching TRBD1. V was clipped by 7 bases and J by 7 bases; unmatched bases: 6. The germline gives CDR1 MNHEY, CDR2 SVGAGI. This CDR3 region has 13 residues. As DNA, the CDR3 is TGTGCCAGCACTCGCAGGGGGCGGAATGAGCAGTTCTTC. Its protein product is CASTRRGRNEQFF.

This clone was detected only a few times. The rearrangement uses TRBV4-2 and TRBJ1-1; D unresolved. CDR1 LGHNA and CDR2 YNFKEQ come from the germline V gene. V lost 0 bases to trimming and J lost 8 bases, with 13 bases between them. This CDR3 has 14 amino acids. The CDR3 coding sequence is TGTGCCAGCAGCCAAGATCGAGGAGGCCAGGAAGCTTTCTTT. It specifies CASSQDRGGQEAFF.

This clone was recorded a few times. The chain couples TRBV28 to TRBJ2-7; 12 nucleotides line up with TRBD2. With V trimmed by 11 bases and J by 3 bases, 8 bases remained unmatched. CDR3 length: 14 residues. Germline loops: CDR1 MDHEN, CDR2 SYDVKM. As DNA, the CDR3 is TGTGCCGGGCGAACTAGCGGGGGGCTCTACGAGCAGTACTTC. Protein: CAGRTSGGLYEQYF.

The chain joins TRBV5-1 to TRBJ1-1, with D possibly being TRBD1 (5 bases). Trimming took 0 bases from V and 0 from J, leaving 9 bases between them. This CDR3 region has 15 residues. Germline V gives CDR1 SGHRS, CDR2 YFSETQ. The CDR3 DNA is TGCGCCAGCAGCTTGGAAGGGGTCATGAACACTGAAGCTTTCTTT. Translation gives CASSLEGVMNTEAFF.

This clone has only one observation. CDR3 loop: CAWTYRVGGYTF. DNA for the CDR3: TGTGCCTGGACCTACAGGGTCGGGGGCTACACCTTC. The genes are TRBV30 and TRBJ1-2; a possible D gene is TRBD1 (6 bases). This CDR3 contains 12 residues. With 4 bases removed from V and 8 bases from J, the gap between germline ends came to 14 bases. Germline CDR1 GTSNPN, CDR2 SVGIG (reference sequence).

In this sample, this clone turned up a few times. The genes are TRBV5-1 and TRBJ1-1; D perhaps matches TRBD1 (5 bases). Germline CDR1 is SGHRS and CDR2 is YFSETQ. This CDR3 has 14 amino acids. V gave up 6 bases and J gave up 3 bases, with 15 bases separating them. CDR3 in amino acids: CASTGIDGDTEAFF. For the CDR3, the DNA is TGCGCCAGCACAGGGATCGATGGGGACACTGAAGCTTTCTTT.

V usage is TRBV27 and J usage is TRBJ1-2; 7 nucleotides line up with TRBD1. Trimming took 6 bases from V and 7 from J; bases not matched to a gene: 11. This CDR3 spans 14 amino acids. Germline V gene lookup returns CDR1 MNHEY and CDR2 SMNVEV (reference sequence). CDR3 amino acids: CASRLQGPVPGYTF. The CDR3 nucleotides read TGTGCCAGCAGGCTACAGGGGCCCGTCCCTGGCTACACCTTC.

The chain uses TRBV15 and TRBJ2-2, with a tentative D call TRBD1 (7 bases). Trimming stripped 5 bases from V and 6 bases from J, with 13 bases between. Germline values: CDR1 LNHNV, CDR2 YYDKDF (reference sequence). The CDR3 covers 14 residues. CDR3 amino acids: CATSLDREAGELFF. In nucleotides, the CDR3 is TGTGCCACCAGCCTCGACAGGGAGGCCGGGGAGCTGTTTTTT.